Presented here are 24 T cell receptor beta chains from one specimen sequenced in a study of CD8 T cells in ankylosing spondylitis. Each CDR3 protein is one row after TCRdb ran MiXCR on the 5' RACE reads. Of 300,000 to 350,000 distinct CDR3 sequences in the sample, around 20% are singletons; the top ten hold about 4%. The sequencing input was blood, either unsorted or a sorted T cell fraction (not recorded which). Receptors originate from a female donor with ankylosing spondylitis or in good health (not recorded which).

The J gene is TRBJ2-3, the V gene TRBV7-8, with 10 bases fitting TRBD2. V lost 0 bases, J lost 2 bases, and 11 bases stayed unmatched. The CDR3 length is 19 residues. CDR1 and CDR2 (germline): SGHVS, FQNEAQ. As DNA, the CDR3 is TGTGCCAGCAGCTTAGCGGGGCTAGCGGGAGCCATTGCCACAGATACGCAGTATTTT. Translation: CASSLAGLAGAIATDTQYF.

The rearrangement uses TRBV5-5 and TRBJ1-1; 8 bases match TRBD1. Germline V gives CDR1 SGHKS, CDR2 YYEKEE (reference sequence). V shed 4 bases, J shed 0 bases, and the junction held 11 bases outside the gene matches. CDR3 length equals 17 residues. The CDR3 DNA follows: TGTGCCAGCAGCACCAGTCGGACAGGGTCTTTGAACACTGAAGCTTTCTTT. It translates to CASSTSRTGSLNTEAFF.

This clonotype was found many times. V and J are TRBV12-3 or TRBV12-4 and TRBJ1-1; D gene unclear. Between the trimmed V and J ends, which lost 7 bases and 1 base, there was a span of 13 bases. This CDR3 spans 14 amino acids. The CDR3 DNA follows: TGTGCCAGCACCCCGGTGTCGGGGAACACTGAAGCTTTCTTT. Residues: CASTPVSGNTEAFF.

DNA for the CDR3: TGTGCCAGCAGAGACCCGGGACTGATCTACGAGCAGTACTTC. Amino acid sequence: CASRDPGLIYEQYF. This chain joins TRBV6-1 and TRBJ2-7; the D gene is possibly TRBD2 (6 bases). Germline V gene data show CDR1 as MNHNS and CDR2 as SASEGT. Trimming pared 6 bases from V and 3 bases from J, leaving 15 bases between. The CDR3 spans 14 residues.

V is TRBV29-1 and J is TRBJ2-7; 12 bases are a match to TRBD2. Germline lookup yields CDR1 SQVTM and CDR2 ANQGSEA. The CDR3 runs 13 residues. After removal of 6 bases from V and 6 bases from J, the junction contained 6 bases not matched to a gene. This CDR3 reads CSVRLAGEGEQYF. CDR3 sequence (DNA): TGCAGCGTAAGACTAGCGGGAGAGGGCGAGCAGTACTTC.

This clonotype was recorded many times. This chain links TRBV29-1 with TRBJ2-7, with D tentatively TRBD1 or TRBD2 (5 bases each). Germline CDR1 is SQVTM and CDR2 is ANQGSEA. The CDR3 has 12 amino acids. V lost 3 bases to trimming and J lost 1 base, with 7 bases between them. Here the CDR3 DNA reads TGCAGCGTTGAGGGGGATTCCTACGAGCAGTACTTC. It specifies CSVEGDSYEQYF.

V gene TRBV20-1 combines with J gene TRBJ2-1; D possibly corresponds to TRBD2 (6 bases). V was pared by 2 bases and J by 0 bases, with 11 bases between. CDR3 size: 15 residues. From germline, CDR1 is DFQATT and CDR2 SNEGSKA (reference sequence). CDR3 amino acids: CSARFSGLSYNEQFF. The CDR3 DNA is TGCAGTGCTAGATTTAGCGGACTCTCCTACAATGAGCAGTTCTTC.

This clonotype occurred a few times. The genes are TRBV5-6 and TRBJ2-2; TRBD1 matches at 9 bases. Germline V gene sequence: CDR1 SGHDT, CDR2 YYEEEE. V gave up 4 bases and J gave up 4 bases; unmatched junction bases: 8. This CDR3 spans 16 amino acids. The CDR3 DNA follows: TGTGCCAGCAGCCTGGGACAGGGAGGGACCACCGGGGAGCTGTTTTTT. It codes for CASSLGQGGTTGELFF.

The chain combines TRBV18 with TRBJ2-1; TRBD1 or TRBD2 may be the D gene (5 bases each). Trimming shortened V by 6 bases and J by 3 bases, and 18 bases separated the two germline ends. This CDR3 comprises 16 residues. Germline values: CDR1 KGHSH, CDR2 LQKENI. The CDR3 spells CASSRPVLRGYNEQFF. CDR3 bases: TGTGCCAGCTCGCGACCTGTGCTGAGGGGCTACAATGAGCAGTTCTTC.

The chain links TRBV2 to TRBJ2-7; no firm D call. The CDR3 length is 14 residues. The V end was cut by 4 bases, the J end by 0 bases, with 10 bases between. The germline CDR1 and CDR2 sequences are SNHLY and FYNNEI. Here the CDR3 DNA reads TGTGCCAGCAGTGGCGGCTACGCCTCCTACGAGCAGTACTTC. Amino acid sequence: CASSGGYASYEQYF.

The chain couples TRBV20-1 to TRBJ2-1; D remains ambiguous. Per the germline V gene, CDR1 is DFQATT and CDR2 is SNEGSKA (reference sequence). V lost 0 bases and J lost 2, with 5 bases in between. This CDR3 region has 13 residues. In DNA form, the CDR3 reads TGCAGTGCTAGAGATCCAACCTACAATGAGCAGTTCTTC. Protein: CSARDPTYNEQFF.

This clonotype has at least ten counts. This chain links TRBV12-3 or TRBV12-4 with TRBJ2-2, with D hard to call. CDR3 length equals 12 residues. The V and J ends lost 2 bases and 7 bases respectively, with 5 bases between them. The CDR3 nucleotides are TGTGCCAGCAGTTTAAATAGCGGGGAGCTGTTTTTT. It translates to CASSLNSGELFF.

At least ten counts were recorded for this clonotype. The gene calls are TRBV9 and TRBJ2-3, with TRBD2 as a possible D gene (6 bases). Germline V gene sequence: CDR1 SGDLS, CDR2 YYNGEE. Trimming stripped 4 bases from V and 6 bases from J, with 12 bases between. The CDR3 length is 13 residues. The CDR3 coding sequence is TGTGCCAGCAGCCCCGGGGGAGTGGATACGCAGTATTTT. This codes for CASSPGGVDTQYF.

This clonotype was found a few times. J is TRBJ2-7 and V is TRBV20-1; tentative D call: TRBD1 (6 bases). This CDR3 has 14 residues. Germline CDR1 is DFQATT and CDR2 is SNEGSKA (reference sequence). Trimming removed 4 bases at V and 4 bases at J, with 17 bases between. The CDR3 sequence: CSAIKRQAGYEQYF. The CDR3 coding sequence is TGCAGTGCTATAAAACGACAGGCGGGTTACGAGCAGTACTTC.

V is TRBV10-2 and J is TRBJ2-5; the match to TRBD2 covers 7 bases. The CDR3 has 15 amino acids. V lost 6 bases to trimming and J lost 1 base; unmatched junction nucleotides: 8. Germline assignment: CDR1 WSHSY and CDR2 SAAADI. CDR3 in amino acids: CASRGASGIQETQYF. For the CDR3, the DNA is TGCGCCAGCAGGGGCGCTAGCGGTATCCAAGAGACCCAGTACTTC.

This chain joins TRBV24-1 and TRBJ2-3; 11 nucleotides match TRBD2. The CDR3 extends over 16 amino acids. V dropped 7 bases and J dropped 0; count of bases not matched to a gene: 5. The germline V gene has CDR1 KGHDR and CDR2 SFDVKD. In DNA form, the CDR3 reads TGTGCCACCAGCCCGGGACTAGCGGCTAGCACAGATACGCAGTATTTT. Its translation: CATSPGLAASTDTQYF.

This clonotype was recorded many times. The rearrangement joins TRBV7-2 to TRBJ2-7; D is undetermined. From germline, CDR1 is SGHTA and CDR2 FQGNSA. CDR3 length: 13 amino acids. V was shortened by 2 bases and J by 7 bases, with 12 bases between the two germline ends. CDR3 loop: CASSLSGDREQYF. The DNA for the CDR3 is TGTGCCAGCAGCTTATCCGGTGATCGGGAGCAGTACTTC. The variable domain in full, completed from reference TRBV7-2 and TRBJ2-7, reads GAGVSQSPSNKVTEKGKDVELRCDPISGHTALYWYRQSLGQGLEFLIYFQGNSAPDKSGLPSDRFSAERTGGSVSTLTIQRTQQEDSAVYLCASSLSGDREQYFGPGTRLTVT.

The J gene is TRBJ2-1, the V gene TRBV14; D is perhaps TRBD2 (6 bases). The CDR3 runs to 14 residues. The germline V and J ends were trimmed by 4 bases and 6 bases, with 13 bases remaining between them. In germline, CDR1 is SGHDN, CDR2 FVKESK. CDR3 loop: CASSPLLGGNEQFF. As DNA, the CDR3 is TGTGCCAGCAGCCCGCTTCTCGGGGGCAATGAGCAGTTCTTC.

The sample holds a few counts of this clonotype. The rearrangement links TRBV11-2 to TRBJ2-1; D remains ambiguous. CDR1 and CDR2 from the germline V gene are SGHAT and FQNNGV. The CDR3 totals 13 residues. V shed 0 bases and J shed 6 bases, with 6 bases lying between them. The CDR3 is CASSLDKPNEQFF. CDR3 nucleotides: TGTGCCAGCAGCTTAGATAAGCCCAATGAGCAGTTCTTC.

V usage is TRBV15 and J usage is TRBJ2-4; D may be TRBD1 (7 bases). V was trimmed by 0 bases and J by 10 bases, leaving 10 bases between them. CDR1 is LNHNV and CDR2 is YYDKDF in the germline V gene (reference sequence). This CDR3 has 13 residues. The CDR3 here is CATSRDPGGIQYF. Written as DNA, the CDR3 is TGTGCCACCAGCAGAGATCCAGGGGGGATTCAGTACTTC.

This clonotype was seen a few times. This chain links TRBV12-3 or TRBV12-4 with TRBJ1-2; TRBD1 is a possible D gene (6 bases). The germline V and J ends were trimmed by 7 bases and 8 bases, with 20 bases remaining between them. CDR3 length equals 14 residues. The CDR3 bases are TGTGCCAGCACGCAGTCACAGGGTGGAAGGGGCTACACCTTC. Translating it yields CASTQSQGGRGYTF.

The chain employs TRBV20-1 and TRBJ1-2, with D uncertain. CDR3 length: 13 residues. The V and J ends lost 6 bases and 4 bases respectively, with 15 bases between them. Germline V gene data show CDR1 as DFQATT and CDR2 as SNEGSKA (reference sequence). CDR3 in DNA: TGCAGTGCCCTTTACTCGCTCACCTATGGCTACACCTTC. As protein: CSALYSLTYGYTF.

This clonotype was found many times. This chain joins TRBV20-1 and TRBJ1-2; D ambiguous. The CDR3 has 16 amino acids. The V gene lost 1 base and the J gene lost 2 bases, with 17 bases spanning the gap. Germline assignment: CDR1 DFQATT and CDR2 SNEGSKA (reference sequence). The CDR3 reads CSARVGGKGANYGYTF. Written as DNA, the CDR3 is TGCAGTGCTAGAGTAGGAGGGAAGGGAGCCAACTATGGCTACACCTTC.

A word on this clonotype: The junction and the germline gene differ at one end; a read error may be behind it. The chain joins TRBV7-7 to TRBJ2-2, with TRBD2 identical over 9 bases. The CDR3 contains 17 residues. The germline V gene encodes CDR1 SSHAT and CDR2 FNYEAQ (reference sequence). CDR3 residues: CASSARGGRAGTGELFF. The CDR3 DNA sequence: TGTGCTAGCAGCGCCCGAGGCGGGAGGGCCGGAACCGGGGAGCTGTTTTTT.